This T cell receptor beta chain was profiled in a study of T cell responses to AZD1222 COVID-19 vaccine. Clones were sequenced by immunoSEQ multiplex PCR, and TCRdb holds only the in-frame ones, with some missing. The table lists about 120,000 clones, about 89% of them singletons. About this clone: Its antigen is as yet unknown.

Germline trimming cut 2 bases from V and 8 bases from J; bases unmatched to any gene: 12. The CDR3 has 16 amino acids. The germline CDR1 and CDR2 sequences are MNHEY and SVGAGI. Notes on the study in general: The study found vaccine-associated CD4 TCRs spanning spike, dominant at 160-218 and 743-854.

This chain connects TRBV6-5 to TRBJ1-2, with 9 bases that match TRBD1. This clonotype originated in an adult in good health. This material consisted of peripheral blood, taken on day 0 of AZD1222 vaccination. The CDR3 loop reads CASSYLSDRGAEGYTF. Written as DNA, the CDR3 is TGTGCCAGCAGTTACCTCTCGGACAGGGGTGCAGAGGGCTACACCTTC.